This section outlines one T cell receptor beta chain sequence together with its context. This clone was recorded once. Its antigen is unknown. Per-nucleotide qualities are absent, and no much larger clonotype sits a single base away. This entry is derived from a study of blood T cell repertoires in COVID-19 (TCRdb year 2020). Background on the whole study: Samples covering the acute and convalescent phases of COVID-19 were provided by collaborators in the United States, Italy and Spain. The prospective study material was composed of cDNA or gDNA derived from T cells, B-cell-depleted T cells, or PBMCs. Subjects who had been exposed to COVID-19, were actively infected with it, or had recovered from it provided the deeply sampled blood TCRbeta repertoires that made up the dataset. The repertoires were released in a freely available public database meant as a resource for research on the immune response to SARS-CoV-2. Samples came from the ongoing ImmuneRACE study (first 160 participants) plus 1,254 subjects from 6 global collaborators. The sample metadata nearly always contained a de-identified subject ID, COVID-19 status, age in years and sex. Where HLA class I and class II types were available, the types were taken from metadata supplied by the sample provider, not from assay-based typing.

Each collaborating institution followed its own protocols to collect whole blood in K2EDTA tubes. Collaborator samples were shipped for TCRbeta analysis as frozen whole blood, isolated PBMCs, or DNA extracted from either sample type. On the study overall, not on this receptor specifically: How much clinical and demographic metadata was included differed by source and by participant, and the metadata was provided uncurated.

TCRbeta CDR3 regions were amplified from genomic DNA by means of the immunoSEQ Assay, a bias-controlled multiplex PCR. Per the source publication's procedure: Within the assay, amplification of reference gene primers was used to estimate how many nucleated cells each sample contained. To quantify the absolute abundance of each unique TCRbeta CDR3 rearrangement, sequence reads were collapsed and filtered. For each sample, productive Simpson clonality was calculated as the square root of Simpson's diversity index across productive rearrangements. TCRdb re-hosts the immuneACCESS table, in-frame sequences only. Its copies lack some clones; in the studies checked, an unresolved V gene accounts for under half of them, and the cause for the rest is not known. V, J and clone size derive from that table, while D and trimming were established from the DNA sequence. The sample table contains 250,000 or so clones; only one count was recorded for 80% to 90% of them. 4% to 5% of the sample comes from the top ten.

Inclusive of the bounding cysteine and phenylalanine, the CDR3 is 15 residues long. The only DNA kept is the CDR3, 45 bases in frame from the first base. The germline ends are 9 bases apart after V is trimmed by 0 bases and J by 1 base. According to the germline V gene, CDR1 reads MNHEY and CDR2 reads SVGEGT. The chain employs TRBV6-2 or TRBV6-3 and TRBJ1-1, and perhaps TRBD1 as D gene, on 5 matching bases. Sample: peripheral blood. This receptor was taken from a woman aged 70-85 years with acute or convalescent COVID-19. The base sequence is TGTGCCAGCAGTTACTCTGGGAGGGGGAACACTGAAGCTTTCTTT. It encodes CASSYSGRGNTEAFF.